The 32 T cell receptor beta chains below all came from one sample that was sequenced in a study of T cell repertoires in cytomegalovirus infection (dated by TCRdb to between 2019 and 2020). The sample's treatment or condition label, decoded: in vitro stimulation with specific CMV peptide epitopes to enrich CMV-specific T cells. Reads for this sample came from an Illumina HiSeq 1500. TCRdb cleaned the public reads at Q25 with fastp, built clones with MiXCR and kept in-frame beta chains. Identical CDR3 protein sequences are pooled into one entry, listed with their most common genes and DNA. In this sample the table shows 230,000 or so distinct CDR3 sequences, 35% to 45% of which occur a single time. Around 64% of the sample comes from the top ten. Their specific antigens are unknown. The sample here was CD8+ T cells from cultured PBMCs, taken from culture after CMV antigen stimulation. Source of these receptors: a human donor in good health (CMV status not recorded). Some clones in this sample may be carry-over from other donors' samples.

This clonotype was counted at least ten times. The rearrangement uses TRBV6-5 and TRBJ1-5; TRBD1 matches at 8 bases. Germline values: CDR1 MNHEY, CDR2 SVGAGI. The V segment lost 10 bases and the J segment 3 bases; nucleotides outside the gene matches: 11. The CDR3 consists of 15 residues. CDR3: CATGLRQGTNQPQHF. The CDR3 nucleotides read TGTGCCACAGGCCTCCGACAGGGGACCAATCAGCCCCAGCATTTT.

The chain joins TRBV7-6 to TRBJ2-1; D gene ambiguous. In germline, CDR1 is SGHVS, CDR2 FNYEAQ. The CDR3 loop spans 13 amino acids. Trimming removed 1 base from V and 9 bases from J, with 10 bases in between. Written as DNA, the CDR3 is TGTGCCAGCAGCTTAGATTTTGGGTCTGAGCAGTTCTTC. It translates to CASSLDFGSEQFF.

The chain couples TRBV7-9 to TRBJ2-3; D remains ambiguous. Trimming pared 2 bases from V and 6 bases from J, leaving 3 bases between. Germline CDR1 reads SEHNR; CDR2 reads FQNEAQ (reference sequence). The CDR3 covers 11 residues. CDR3 nucleotides: TGTGCCAGCAGCTTAACCGATACGCAGTATTTT. Amino acid sequence: CASSLTDTQYF.

The count of this clonotype is one. The V and J genes are TRBV24-1 and TRBJ2-1, with 16 bases lining up with TRBD2. Germline CDR1 is KGHDR and CDR2 is SFDVKD. This CDR3 has 17 amino acids. Trimming cost V 3 bases and J 5 bases; bases outside gene matches: 3. DNA of the CDR3: TGTGCCACCAGTGATCCGGGACTAGCGGGAGGGCACAATGAGCAGTTCTTC. This sequence encodes CATSDPGLAGGHNEQFF.

This chain links TRBV19 with TRBJ2-1, with 12 bases lining up with TRBD2. The CDR3 runs 16 residues. Losses at the gene ends were 5 bases for V and 8 bases for J; bases not matched to a gene: 10. Germline loops: CDR1 LNHDA, CDR2 SQIVND (reference sequence). The CDR3 here is CASSPTTSGSVHEQFF. CDR3 nucleotide sequence: TGTGCCAGTAGTCCCACGACTAGCGGGAGCGTCCATGAGCAGTTCTTC.

The rearrangement joins TRBV5-1 to TRBJ2-4, with TRBD1 matching 8 bases. CDR3 size: 16 residues. Germline V gives CDR1 SGHRS, CDR2 YFSETQ. The V gene end was trimmed by 4 bases and the J gene end by 3 bases; junction bases not matched to a gene: 9. The CDR3 is CASSLRQGSGKNIQYF. The CDR3 DNA sequence: TGCGCCAGCAGCCTAAGACAGGGGTCTGGCAAAAACATTCAGTACTTC. Combining the CDR3 with reference TRBV5-1 and TRBJ2-4 gives the whole variable domain KAGVTQTPRYLIKTRGQQVTLSCSPISGHRSVSWYQQTPGQGLQFLFEYFSETQRNKGNFPGRFSGRQFSNSRSEMNVSTLELGDSALYLCASSLRQGSGKNIQYFGAGTRLSVL.

The genes are TRBV19 and TRBJ1-4; 7 bases are a match to TRBD1. The CDR3 has 17 amino acids. Germline trimming cut 3 bases from V and 0 bases from J; bases unmatched to any gene: 7. Germline loops: CDR1 LNHDA, CDR2 SQIVND (reference sequence). CDR3 in amino acids: CASSILQGPSTNEKLFF. The CDR3 nucleotides are TGTGCCAGTAGTATCCTACAGGGGCCTTCAACTAATGAAAAACTGTTTTTT.

The rearrangement joins TRBV6-6 to TRBJ2-7, with TRBD1 matching 12 bases. The germline V gene encodes CDR1 MNHNY and CDR2 SVGAGI (reference sequence). V dropped 0 bases and J dropped 7; count of bases not matched to a gene: 7. The CDR3 runs to 16 residues. The CDR3 is CASSYSRGQGAREQYF. CDR3 sequence (DNA): TGTGCCAGCAGTTACTCGCGGGGACAGGGGGCGCGGGAGCAGTACTTC.

In its sample, this clonotype was seen a few times. The chain uses TRBV12-3 or TRBV12-4 and TRBJ1-1; D is undetermined. With 4 bases removed from V and 10 bases from J, the gap between germline ends came to 22 bases. The CDR3 loop spans 15 amino acids. CDR3 coding DNA: TGTGCCAGCAGTTCGACCTCCGAGACGCCGAGAGGAGCTTTCTTT. Encoded protein: CASSSTSETPRGAFF.

There are a few counts of this clonotype. V and J are TRBV7-2 and TRBJ1-2, with unresolved D. CDR1 is SGHTA, CDR2 FQGNSA, per germline. The CDR3 spans 14 residues. Trimming left V 5 bases short and J 0 bases short, with 10 bases between. The CDR3 nucleotides are TGTGCCAGCAGCCCGCGCGATACTAACTATGGCTACACCTTC. Its translation is CASSPRDTNYGYTF. The full variable domain, with the rest looked up from reference TRBV7-2 and TRBJ1-2, is GAGVSQSPSNKVTEKGKDVELRCDPISGHTALYWYRQSLGQGLEFLIYFQGNSAPDKSGLPSDRFSAERTGGSVSTLTIQRTQQEDSAVYLCASSPRDTNYGYTFGSGTRLTVV.

The gene calls are TRBV10-3 and TRBJ2-2; TRBD2 agrees at 11 bases. The germline V gene has CDR1 ENHRY and CDR2 SYGVKD. The CDR3 is 14 residues long. The J segment lost 4 bases and the V segment lost 11 bases, leaving 6 bases of the junction unmatched. In nucleotides, the CDR3 is TGTGCCTCGGGACTAGCGGAACTCACCGGGGAGCTGTTTTTT. Its translation is CASGLAELTGELFF.

V is TRBV12-3 or TRBV12-4 and J is TRBJ2-1; TRBD2 matches at 14 bases. The CDR3 loop spans 14 amino acids. The V gene end was trimmed by 6 bases and the J gene end by 8 bases; junction bases not matched to a gene: 3. For the CDR3, the DNA is TGTGCCAGCAGACGACTAGCGGGAGGGTATGAGCAGTTCTTC. Translation gives CASRRLAGGYEQFF.

The V and J genes are TRBV7-3 and TRBJ2-6; D is ambiguous. Germline-derived CDR1 and CDR2 are SGHTA and FQGTGA. CDR3 length: 16 amino acids. Trimming removed 5 bases from V and 4 bases from J, with 15 bases in between. The DNA of the CDR3 is TGTGCCAGCAGCCCTGATTCGCAGGCCGGGGCCAACGTCCTGACTTTC. Translation gives CASSPDSQAGANVLTF.

This clonotype was detected only a few times. This chain connects TRBV7-2 to TRBJ1-5, with D hard to call. The germline V gene has CDR1 SGHTA and CDR2 FQGNSA. The CDR3 has 13 amino acids. V dropped 4 bases and J dropped 3 bases, with 7 bases sitting between them. The CDR3: CASSSDPNQPQHF. The DNA of the CDR3 is TGTGCCAGCAGCTCAGACCCCAATCAGCCCCAGCATTTT.

The rearrangement joins TRBV28 to TRBJ1-5, with D perhaps TRBD1 (6 bases). Germline V CDR1 and CDR2: MDHEN, SYDVKM. Trimming removed 0 bases from V and 7 bases from J, with 13 bases in between. The CDR3 runs 15 residues. Written as DNA, the CDR3 is TGTGCCAGCAGTTTATGGGGAGGGGGATTACAGCCCCAGCATTTT. Its translation is CASSLWGGGLQPQHF. The entire variable domain, with the rest obtained from reference TRBV28 and TRBJ1-5, is as follows: DVKVTQSSRYLVKRTGEKVFLECVQDMDHENMFWYRQDPGLGLRLIYFSYDVKMKEKGDIPEGYSVSREKKERFSLILESASTNQTSMYLCASSLWGGGLQPQHFGDGTRLSIL.

This clonotype occurred a few times. The V and J genes are TRBV11-2 and TRBJ2-5, with D unresolved. Germline lookup yields CDR1 SGHAT and CDR2 FQNNGV. Trimming left V 6 bases short and J 2 bases short, with 13 bases between. The CDR3 runs to 14 residues. For the CDR3, the DNA is TGTGCCAGCAGTAGCCCGAGCGCTCAAGAGACCCAGTACTTC. It codes for CASSSPSAQETQYF.

This clonotype has just a few counts. The gene calls are TRBV6-2 or TRBV6-3 and TRBJ2-2; TRBD2 matches at 10 bases. V trimming: 6 bases; J trimming: 3 bases; junction bases outside the gene matches: 4. This CDR3 has 15 amino acids. The germline gives CDR1 MNHEY, CDR2 SVGEGT. CDR3: CASSTSGIYTGELFF. The CDR3 nucleotides read TGTGCCAGCAGCACTAGCGGGATCTACACCGGGGAGCTGTTTTTT.

This clonotype has more than one count but fewer than ten. V is TRBV7-9 and J is TRBJ2-7; D remains unclear. V was shortened by 1 base and J by 1 base, with 8 bases between the two germline ends. The germline V gene has CDR1 SEHNR and CDR2 FQNEAQ (reference sequence). The length of the CDR3 is 14 residues. The CDR3 protein is CASSLVGLSYEQYF. The CDR3 DNA reads TGTGCCAGCAGCTTAGTAGGATTGTCCTACGAGCAGTACTTC.

This sequence joins TRBV27 and TRBJ1-1; D perhaps matches TRBD1 (5 bases). The CDR3 is made up of 14 amino acids. The V end lost 2 bases, the J end lost 5 bases, and 12 bases lay between the germline ends. Germline V lookup: CDR1 MNHEY, CDR2 SMNVEV (reference sequence). For the CDR3, the DNA is TGTGCCAGCAGTTTAGCCCCAGGGTGGACTGAAGCTTTCTTT. Residues: CASSLAPGWTEAFF.

At least ten counts were recorded for this clonotype. The CDR3, as DNA: TGTGCCAGCAGTTTTAATGAGGGGTACACTGAAGCTTTCTTT. Its protein product is CASSFNEGYTEAFF. V gene TRBV27 combines with J gene TRBJ1-1, with a possible D match to TRBD1 (5 bases). V lost 3 bases to trimming and J lost 3 bases, with 11 bases between them. The CDR3 sequence is 14 residues long. Germline CDR1 MNHEY, CDR2 SMNVEV (reference sequence).

This sequence joins TRBV11-2 and TRBJ1-5, with D unclear. Trimming removed 5 bases from V and 10 bases from J, with 12 bases in between. This CDR3 comprises 12 residues. Germline CDR1 reads SGHAT; CDR2 reads FQNNGV. The CDR3 DNA is TGTGCCAGCAGCCTCCTGTTTAAACCCCAGCATTTT. This sequence encodes CASSLLFKPQHF.

The J gene is TRBJ2-2, the V gene TRBV27; 7 nucleotides align to TRBD1. CDR3 length: 16 amino acids. Germline loops: CDR1 MNHEY, CDR2 SMNVEV (reference sequence). V trimming: 6 bases; J trimming: 6 bases; junction bases outside the gene matches: 13. The CDR3: CASRRRTGAGAGELFF. The CDR3 nucleotides read TGTGCCAGCAGGCGAAGGACAGGAGCTGGGGCCGGGGAGCTGTTTTTT.

In this sample, this clonotype turned up a few times. The genes are TRBV6-8 and TRBJ2-7; no clear D gene. The CDR3 totals 14 residues. Trimming removed 2 bases from V and 0 bases from J, with 8 bases in between. CDR1 MNHGY and CDR2 SAAAGT come from the germline V gene. DNA of the CDR3: TGTGCCAGCAGTTACGGCGGCCCCTCCTACGAGCAGTACTTC. Protein: CASSYGGPSYEQYF.

The chain links TRBV28 to TRBJ2-3; 8 positions match TRBD2. The CDR3 runs to 15 residues. Germline loops: CDR1 MDHEN, CDR2 SYDVKM. V shed 5 bases, J shed 6 bases, and the junction held 10 bases outside the gene matches. The CDR3 protein is CASSPLERELDTQYF. CDR3 nucleotides: TGTGCCAGCAGTCCCCTAGAGCGGGAGTTGGATACGCAGTATTTT.

This chain links TRBV7-6 with TRBJ2-1, with D possibly TRBD2 on 5 matching bases. Trimming stripped 0 bases from V and 0 bases from J, with 12 bases between. CDR1 is SGHVS, CDR2 FNYEAQ, per germline. CDR3 length: 17 amino acids. The chain's CDR3 is CASSLAGGESSYNEQFF. DNA for the CDR3: TGTGCCAGCAGCTTAGCGGGTGGGGAGAGCTCCTACAATGAGCAGTTCTTC.

This chain uses TRBV7-9 with TRBJ2-5; 8 bases match TRBD2. The CDR3 sequence is 15 residues long. Germline CDR1 is SEHNR and CDR2 is FQNEAQ (reference sequence). The ends lost 2 bases at V and 2 bases at J; junction bases unmatched: 4. The CDR3 here is CASSLWREVQETQYF. DNA for the CDR3: TGTGCCAGCAGCTTATGGCGGGAGGTGCAAGAGACCCAGTACTTC.

V usage is TRBV19 and J usage is TRBJ1-1; D is possibly TRBD1 (5 bases). Trimming stripped 7 bases from V and 4 bases from J, with 19 bases between. CDR1 and CDR2 (germline): LNHDA, SQIVND (reference sequence). The CDR3 contains 15 residues. The CDR3 DNA is TGTGCCAGTACTGAAATCTGGGGGGGGATCACTGAAGCTTTCTTT. It is translated as CASTEIWGGITEAFF.

The CDR3 sequence: CASSFNKNSYTF. The CDR3 coding sequence is TGTGCCAGCAGCTTTAATAAGAACTCCTACACCTTC. V is TRBV7-6 and J is TRBJ1-2; D is unclear. CDR3 length equals 12 residues. Trimming stripped 3 bases from V and 10 bases from J, with 12 bases between. CDR1 is SGHVS, CDR2 FNYEAQ, per germline.

This clonotype appeared a few times. The chain uses TRBV20-1 and TRBJ2-7, with 7 bases matching TRBD2. This CDR3 is 16 amino acids long. From germline, CDR1 is DFQATT and CDR2 SNEGSKA (reference sequence). V lost 0 bases, J lost 3 bases, and 11 bases stayed unmatched. The CDR3 bases are TGCAGTGCTAGAGATCCGGGGGGACGGGGTGACTACGAGCAGTACTTC. It codes for CSARDPGGRGDYEQYF.

This clonotype has more than one count but fewer than ten. The chain uses TRBV7-9 and TRBJ2-3; possibly TRBD2 for D (5 bases). The CDR3 totals 16 residues. With 1 base removed from V and 2 bases from J, the gap between germline ends came to 13 bases. In germline, CDR1 is SEHNR, CDR2 FQNEAQ (reference sequence). In DNA, the CDR3 is TGTGCCAGCAGCTTAGGGCTCCTGAGGGCCACAGATACGCAGTATTTT. It yields the protein CASSLGLLRATDTQYF.

This clonotype was found a few times. V and J are TRBV7-6 and TRBJ2-1; perhaps D is TRBD1 or TRBD2 (6 bases each). Trimming removed 5 bases at V and 7 bases at J, with 12 bases between. Germline CDR1 reads SGHVS; CDR2 reads FNYEAQ. The CDR3 contains 13 residues. As DNA, the CDR3 is TGTGCCAGCAGCCTTCCGGGGGCAAATGAGCAGTTCTTC. Amino acids: CASSLPGANEQFF.

This clonotype was observed a few times. V and J are TRBV27 and TRBJ2-1, with 12 bases lining up with TRBD2. The CDR3 loop spans 16 amino acids. The germline gives CDR1 MNHEY, CDR2 SMNVEV (reference sequence). V was pared by 6 bases and J by 8 bases, with 11 bases of the junction left unmatched. The chain's CDR3 is CASRTFLAGGPDEQFF. The CDR3 bases are TGTGCCAGCAGGACCTTCCTAGCGGGAGGGCCTGATGAGCAGTTCTTC.